One and the same sample provided the 11 T cell receptor beta chains below, sequenced in a study of blood T cell repertoires in COVID-19. Here immunoSEQ multiplex PCR was the method, and the copy in TCRdb shows in-frame clones only, minus some. The sample shows 150,000 or so clones, over 60% of them seen only once. The specimen sequenced was peripheral blood. All receptors come from a woman between 65 and 79 years old with acute or convalescent COVID-19.

The chain combines TRBV5-5 with TRBJ2-1; 11 nucleotides match TRBD1. V lost 1 base and J lost 2; bases outside the gene matches: 11. Germline V CDR1 and CDR2: SGHKS, YYEKEE (reference sequence). This CDR3 contains 19 residues. The CDR3 region has the DNA TGTGCCAGCAGCTTGACCCCCGGGACAGGGGGTCCTCCCTACAATGAGCAGTTCTTC. The encoded protein is CASSLTPGTGGPPYNEQFF. The variable domain in full, completed from reference TRBV5-5 and TRBJ2-1, reads DAGVTQSPTHLIKTRGQQVTLRCSPISGHKSVSWYQQVLGQGPQFIFQYYEKEERGRGNFPDRFSARQFPNYSSELNVNALLLGDSALYLCASSLTPGTGGPPYNEQFFGPGTRLTVL.

V usage is TRBV6-4 and J usage is TRBJ2-1, with a weak D call TRBD2 (5 bases). CDR1 and CDR2 from the germline V gene are MRHNA and SNTAGT. The V end lost 0 bases, the J end lost 13 bases, and 13 bases lay between the germline ends. CDR3 length: 13 amino acids. In DNA form, the CDR3 reads TGTGCCAGCAGTGACTCTCGAGGGAGTGGACAGTTCTTC. It specifies CASSDSRGSGQFF.

V and J are TRBV7-9 and TRBJ2-5; 9 bases agree with TRBD1. Germline CDR1 reads SEHNR; CDR2 reads FQNEAQ (reference sequence). The J segment lost 2 bases and the V segment lost 5 bases, leaving 15 bases of the junction unmatched. The CDR3 totals 18 residues. CDR3 region: CASSVGTTGQGWQETQYF. In DNA form, the CDR3 reads TGTGCCAGCAGCGTAGGAACAACGGGACAGGGTTGGCAAGAGACCCAGTACTTC. Supplemented by reference TRBV7-9 and TRBJ2-5, the full variable domain reads DTGVSQNPRHKITKRGQNVTFRCDPISEHNRLYWYRQTLGQGPEFLTYFQNEAQLEKSRLLSDRFSAERPKGSFSTLEIQRTEQGDSAMYLCASSVGTTGQGWQETQYFGPGTRLLVL.

This clone appeared a few times. J is TRBJ2-4 and V is TRBV15; D might be TRBD2 (5 bases). CDR3 length equals 14 residues. The V gene lost 0 bases and the J gene lost 10 bases, with 13 bases spanning the gap. The V gene's germline CDR1 is LNHNV and CDR2 YYDKDF (reference sequence). The CDR3 DNA reads as TGTGCCACCAGCAGAGATGGACCACTAGGGATTCAGTACTTC. Encoded protein: CATSRDGPLGIQYF.

This chain uses TRBV3-1 (or the pseudogene TRBV3-2) with TRBJ2-5; tentative D call: TRBD2 (6 bases). Trimming removed 6 bases from V and 4 bases from J, with 6 bases in between. Germline V gene data show CDR1 as LGHDT and CDR2 as YNNKEL (reference sequence). The CDR3 sequence is 11 residues long. The CDR3 DNA is TGTGCCAGCAGGCGGGGAGAGACCCAGTACTTC. Its translation is CASRRGETQYF.

The CDR3 sequence: CASSLLFYEQYF. The CDR3 nucleotides read TGTGCCAGCAGCTTACTGTTCTACGAGCAGTACTTC. V gene TRBV7-2 combines with J gene TRBJ2-7; no firm D call. Germline V gives CDR1 SGHTA, CDR2 FQGNSA. The CDR3 extends over 12 amino acids. V gave up 2 bases and J gave up 3 bases, with 5 bases separating them.

This clone was counted once. V and J are TRBV7-8 and TRBJ1-1, with D possibly matching TRBD1 (6 bases). Germline CDR1 SGHVS, CDR2 FQNEAQ. The CDR3 totals 12 residues. V was shortened by 6 bases and J by 11 bases, with 16 bases between the two germline ends. The CDR3 DNA reads TGTGCCAGCAGGTACCCCCAGGGGCCCGCTTTCTTT. Translated, it gives CASRYPQGPAFF. Complete variable domain (other parts from reference TRBV7-8 and TRBJ1-1): GAGVSQSPRYKVAKRGQDVALRCDPISGHVSLFWYQQALGQGPEFLTYFQNEAQLDKSGLPSDRFFAERPEGSVSTLKIQRTQQEDSAVYLCASRYPQGPAFFGQGTRLTVV.

The rearrangement joins TRBV5-6 to TRBJ1-6; 10 bases fit TRBD1. After removal of 3 bases from V and 0 bases from J, the junction contained 3 bases not matched to a gene. The CDR3 is 17 residues long. CDR1 is SGHDT and CDR2 is YYEEEE in the germline V gene. The CDR3 bases are TGTGCCAGCAGCTGGGGACAGGGGAGCTCCTATAATTCACCCCTCCACTTT. This gives the protein CASSWGQGSSYNSPLHF.

The rearrangement joins TRBV14 to TRBJ2-1; 13 bases agree with TRBD2. V lost 4 bases, J lost 10 bases, and 4 bases stayed unmatched. This CDR3 region has 14 residues. From germline, CDR1 is SGHDN and CDR2 FVKESK. As DNA, the CDR3 is TGTGCCAGCAGCCCTTGGACTAGCGGGAGAGAGCAGTTCTTC. It translates to CASSPWTSGREQFF.

The chain couples TRBV6-1 to TRBJ1-2, with D perhaps TRBD1 (6 bases). The length of the CDR3 is 15 residues. CDR1 MNHNS and CDR2 SASEGT come from the germline V gene. With 1 base removed from V and 7 bases from J, the gap between germline ends came to 16 bases. The DNA of the CDR3 is TGTGCCAGCAGTGAAGAAGTCAGGGGAGATCGTGGCTACACCTTC. It yields the protein CASSEEVRGDRGYTF.

This chain joins TRBV5-6 and TRBJ2-2; perhaps TRBD2 as D (6 bases). The V end lost 0 bases, the J end lost 5 bases, and 11 bases lay between the germline ends. CDR1 and CDR2 (germline): SGHDT, YYEEEE. The CDR3 has 15 amino acids. The DNA of the CDR3 is TGTGCCAGCAGCTTGGTCGGGGGTACAACCGGGGAGCTGTTTTTT. This encodes CASSLVGGTTGELFF.